This T cell receptor beta chain was sequenced during a study of a mutant IDH1 vaccine in newly diagnosed glioma. Turning to the study itself: Patients, over weeks 1, 3, 5, 7, 11, 15, 19 and 23, received a total of eight vaccinations. Beginning 4-6 weeks after radiotherapy alone, or with temozolomide cycles, vaccination took place. Earlier therapy was either radiotherapy, temozolomide, or both, and most got both.

Time point: week 23, last vaccination. Every vaccination contained 300 ug of the mutant IDH1 20-mer peptide and was paired with topical imiquimod. The CDR3 is 15 residues long. Trimming shortened V by 4 bases and J by 7 bases, and 21 bases separated the two germline ends. The germline V gene has CDR1 SGDLS and CDR2 YYNGEE. For this clone: No antigen is known for it.

Sequenced by immunoSEQ multiplex PCR; TCRdb stores in-frame clones only, minus some. Of roughly 52,000 clones listed, around 80% were seen once; the top ten hold 6.2%. The chain is built from TRBV9 and TRBJ2-7; D may match TRBD1 or TRBD2 (5 bases each). Material: PBMCs, obtained from a glioma patient whose treatment included an IDH1 peptide vaccine. This receptor was taken from a man aged 35 to 55 with glioma. The CDR3 is CASSLGRGDMGEQYF. CDR3 nucleotides: TGTGCCAGCAGCCTAGGAAGGGGAGATATGGGGGAGCAGTACTTC.